Below, 7 T cell receptor beta chains from the same sample are listed, as sequenced in a study of cytomegalovirus exposure and HLA in healthy donors. PCR was performed using 60 Vbeta and 13 Jbeta primers. Profiled with immunoSEQ multiplex PCR; TCRdb holds only in-frame clones, not every one. The sample yields roughly 140,000 clones, 60% to 85% seen once. Input material: PBMCs. These receptors came from a man in his late teens or twenties in good health and CMV-seronegative.

This rearrangement joins TRBV5-4 to TRBJ2-7, with 7 bases aligning to TRBD1. This CDR3 contains 14 residues. The germline V gene has CDR1 SGHNT and CDR2 YYREEE (reference sequence). The J segment lost 4 bases and the V segment lost 3 bases, leaving 7 bases of the junction unmatched. The CDR3 DNA reads as TGTGCCAGCAGCTCCGGGACAGAGACTTACGAGCAGTACTTC. Translation: CASSSGTETYEQYF.

V usage is TRBV7-8 and J usage is TRBJ2-1, with no clear D. Germline loops: CDR1 SGHVS, CDR2 FQNEAQ. The V gene lost 1 base and the J gene lost 10 bases, with 8 bases spanning the gap. The length of the CDR3 is 12 residues. This chain's CDR3 is CASSLVTEEQFF. CDR3 nucleotides: TGTGCCAGCAGCTTAGTCACCGAGGAGCAGTTCTTC.

This clone has only one observation. The chain carries TRBV4-1 and TRBJ2-5, with 7 positions matching TRBD1. The CDR3 is 15 residues long. Germline V gene lookup returns CDR1 MGHRA and CDR2 YSYEKL. The ends lost 1 base at V and 2 bases at J; junction bases unmatched: 4. In nucleotides, the CDR3 is TGCGCCAGCAGCCAAGGCACAGGGGCTCAAGAGACCCAGTACTTC. This encodes CASSQGTGAQETQYF.

The chain combines TRBV6-5 with TRBJ2-7, with D perhaps matching TRBD1 (5 bases). CDR1 and CDR2 (germline): MNHEY, SVGAGI. The CDR3 has 14 residues. Trimming pared 2 bases from V and 0 bases from J, leaving 8 bases between. CDR3 nucleotide sequence: TGTGCCAGCAGTTACCTCGACAGCTCCTACGAGCAGTACTTC. It yields the protein CASSYLDSSYEQYF.

V is TRBV5-1 and J is TRBJ2-7; 9 nucleotides agree with TRBD1. The CDR3 is 13 amino acids. From germline, CDR1 is SGHRS and CDR2 YFSETQ. J lost 5 bases, V lost 4 bases, and 4 bases had no gene match. CDR3: CASSPGTGNEQYF. For the CDR3, the DNA is TGCGCCAGCAGCCCCGGGACAGGGAACGAGCAGTACTTC.

The chain recombines TRBV4-2 with TRBJ2-7; TRBD1 is a possible D gene (6 bases). CDR3 size: 14 residues. Germline assignment: CDR1 LGHNA and CDR2 YNFKEQ. Between the trimmed V and J ends, which lost 0 bases and 3 bases, there was a span of 9 bases. CDR3 loop: CASSQDPDSYEQYF. The CDR3 DNA is TGTGCCAGCAGCCAAGATCCGGACAGCTACGAGCAGTACTTC.

This clone was seen once. V gene TRBV7-9 combines with J gene TRBJ1-4, with TRBD1 matching 8 bases. Losses at the gene ends were 8 bases for V and 8 bases for J; bases not matched to a gene: 16. Germline V CDR1 and CDR2: SEHNR, FQNEAQ (reference sequence). The CDR3 loop spans 16 amino acids. This CDR3 is CASLLTLTGAAEKLFF. The CDR3 coding sequence is TGTGCCAGCCTTTTGACCCTGACAGGGGCCGCGGAAAAACTGTTTTTT.